The 21 T cell receptor beta chains reported below all come from one sample, sequenced in a study of cytomegalovirus exposure and HLA in healthy donors. Here immunoSEQ multiplex PCR was the method, and the copy in TCRdb shows in-frame clones only, minus some. The sample consists of under 100,000 clones, about 96% of them appearing once. The sequenced sample was PBMCs. These receptors originate from a young woman in good health and CMV-seronegative.

J is TRBJ2-1 and V is TRBV9; 13 bases align to TRBD2. The V and J ends lost 3 bases and 6 bases, in that order; junction bases with no gene match: 3. Germline lookup yields CDR1 SGDLS and CDR2 YYNGEE. The CDR3 contains 15 residues. The CDR3 region is CASSETSGRFNEQFF. CDR3 bases: TGTGCCAGCAGCGAGACTAGCGGGAGGTTCAATGAGCAGTTCTTC.

The chain recombines TRBV6-5 with TRBJ1-2, with 7 bases that match TRBD1. V was clipped by 5 bases and J by 2 bases; unmatched bases: 2. CDR1 is MNHEY, CDR2 SVGAGI, per germline. The CDR3 consists of 13 residues. Here the CDR3 DNA reads TGTGCCAGCAGTCGGGACAGCAACTATGGCTACACCTTC. Its translation is CASSRDSNYGYTF.

The chain links TRBV5-1 to TRBJ2-2; D gene uncertain. V shed 0 bases and J shed 1 base, with 4 bases lying between them. This CDR3 spans 14 amino acids. Germline CDR1 reads SGHRS; CDR2 reads YFSETQ. This CDR3 is CASSLAGNTGELFF. The CDR3 DNA follows: TGCGCCAGCAGCTTGGCCGGGAACACCGGGGAGCTGTTTTTT.

J is TRBJ2-1 and V is TRBV27; D call uncertain. In germline, CDR1 is MNHEY, CDR2 SMNVEV (reference sequence). Trimming shortened V by 6 bases and J by 1 base, and 10 bases separated the two germline ends. The CDR3 has 14 amino acids. CDR3 bases: TGTGCCAGCAGGGTTGGCATTTCCTACAATGAGCAGTTCTTC. Amino acid sequence: CASRVGISYNEQFF.

The chain combines TRBV5-1 with TRBJ2-7; TRBD1 is a possible D gene (5 bases). Per germline, CDR1 SGHRS and CDR2 YFSETQ. The CDR3 runs to 15 residues. The V and J ends lost 4 bases and 0 bases respectively, with 14 bases between them. CDR3 sequence: CASSRVDSYSYEQYF. Here the CDR3 DNA reads TGCGCCAGCAGCCGGGTCGACAGTTACTCCTACGAGCAGTACTTC.

Within the sample, this clone is medium-sized. The chain has TRBV19 and TRBJ2-5, with 9 bases that match TRBD2. This CDR3 has 12 residues. The germline CDR1 and CDR2 sequences are LNHDA and SQIVND (reference sequence). Losses at the gene ends were 8 bases for V and 5 bases for J; bases not matched to a gene: 3. The CDR3 DNA sequence: TGTGCCAGTCGCCTAGCGGGGGAGACCCAGTACTTC. It yields the protein CASRLAGETQYF.

The count of this clone is one. V gene TRBV28 combines with J gene TRBJ1-5; the D gene is possibly TRBD1 (5 bases). The length of the CDR3 is 17 residues. Trimming removed 1 base from V and 2 bases from J, with 15 bases in between. Germline CDR1 and CDR2: MDHEN and SYDVKM. In nucleotides, the CDR3 is TGTGCCAGCAGTTTATATCCCCCGGGGGTCGGCAATCAGCCCCAGCATTTT. This gives the protein CASSLYPPGVGNQPQHF.

The chain is built from TRBV28 and TRBJ1-2; perhaps TRBD1 as D (5 bases). Germline loops: CDR1 MDHEN, CDR2 SYDVKM. This CDR3 has 12 amino acids. Trimming removed 8 bases at V and 8 bases at J, with 15 bases between. The CDR3 here is CASGSRDSGYTF. The DNA of the CDR3 is TGTGCCAGCGGGTCCCGGGACTCGGGCTACACCTTC.

The chain carries TRBV9 and TRBJ1-2; D gene uncertain. The CDR3 runs 14 residues. Germline assignment: CDR1 SGDLS and CDR2 YYNGEE. V lost 3 bases and J lost 2, with 11 bases in between. This CDR3 reads CASSDSGGNYGYTF. The CDR3 DNA follows: TGTGCCAGCAGCGATTCCGGCGGAAACTATGGCTACACCTTC.

This clone was counted once. The V and J genes are TRBV28 and TRBJ2-3; 13 bases are a match to TRBD2. V was pared by 10 bases and J by 5 bases, with 15 bases of the junction left unmatched. The CDR3 loop spans 17 amino acids. The V gene's germline CDR1 is MDHEN and CDR2 SYDVKM. CDR3 loop: CATRGTSGILLQDTQYF. The CDR3 DNA reads TGTGCCACCCGGGGGACTAGCGGGATCCTCTTGCAAGATACGCAGTATTTT.

V gene TRBV11-2 combines with J gene TRBJ2-7; D gene uncertain. Trimming took off 5 bases at V and 5 bases at J, with 19 bases between the two ends. The CDR3 spans 15 residues. Germline CDR1 SGHAT, CDR2 FQNNGV. The CDR3 sequence: CASSEDMSSSNEQYF. CDR3 coding DNA: TGTGCCAGCAGCGAAGATATGTCTAGTTCCAACGAGCAGTACTTC.

DNA for the CDR3: TGTGCCAGCAGCTTAGTCCTCGGGAGCTCCTACAATGAGCAGTTCTTC. It translates to CASSLVLGSSYNEQFF. V gene TRBV7-9 combines with J gene TRBJ2-1; weak D call: TRBD2 (6 bases). Germline CDR1 and CDR2: SEHNR and FQNEAQ (reference sequence). The CDR3 loop spans 16 amino acids. Deletions cut 1 base from V and 0 bases from J, with 10 bases between.

This clone was observed once. V gene TRBV27 combines with J gene TRBJ1-2, with 7 nucleotides matching TRBD1. The CDR3 has 13 residues. Trimming took 5 bases from V and 2 from J; bases not matched to a gene: 2. From germline, CDR1 is MNHEY and CDR2 SMNVEV (reference sequence). The CDR3 is CASSPTGNYGYTF. The CDR3 bases are TGTGCCAGCAGTCCGACAGGGAACTATGGCTACACCTTC.

The V and J genes are TRBV18 and TRBJ1-1; 10 nucleotides agree with TRBD1. The germline gives CDR1 KGHSH, CDR2 LQKENI. The J segment lost 3 bases and the V segment lost 3 bases, leaving 7 bases of the junction unmatched. The CDR3 is made up of 16 amino acids. This chain's CDR3 is CASSPTGGVVDTEAFF. CDR3 sequence (DNA): TGTGCCAGCTCACCGACAGGGGGCGTCGTTGACACTGAAGCTTTCTTT.

The genes are TRBV6-5 and TRBJ1-1; the D is unclear. V was shortened by 7 bases and J by 0 bases, with 12 bases between the two germline ends. The CDR3 totals 14 residues. Germline assignment: CDR1 MNHEY and CDR2 SVGAGI. The CDR3 here is CASTFEGMNTEAFF. CDR3 coding DNA: TGTGCCAGCACCTTTGAGGGCATGAACACTGAAGCTTTCTTT.

The chain uses TRBV5-4 and TRBJ2-1; 7 nucleotides agree with TRBD1. CDR1 is SGHNT and CDR2 is YYREEE in the germline V gene (reference sequence). V gave up 4 bases and J gave up 6 bases; unmatched junction bases: 10. CDR3 length: 15 residues. This CDR3 reads CASSQPGQLGNEQFF. Written as DNA, the CDR3 is TGTGCCAGCAGCCAACCGGGACAGCTTGGCAATGAGCAGTTCTTC.

The chain recombines TRBV4-1 with TRBJ1-4; TRBD1 is a possible D gene (6 bases). Germline CDR1 is MGHRA and CDR2 is YSYEKL. This CDR3 has 16 amino acids. V was clipped by 0 bases and J by 4 bases, with 12 bases between them. CDR3 region: CASSQDFDRLNEKLFF. CDR3 coding DNA: TGCGCCAGCAGCCAAGATTTTGACAGGCTTAATGAAAAACTGTTTTTT.

This rearrangement joins TRBV7-9 to TRBJ1-2; 9 nucleotides align to TRBD1. This CDR3 has 16 residues. The germline gives CDR1 SEHNR, CDR2 FQNEAQ (reference sequence). After removal of 1 base from V and 3 bases from J, the junction contained 6 bases not matched to a gene. The chain's CDR3 is CASSLGDRALDYGYTF. The CDR3 region has the DNA TGTGCCAGCAGCTTAGGGGACAGGGCACTTGACTATGGCTACACCTTC.

The chain is built from TRBV18 and TRBJ2-6; 12 positions agree with TRBD2. V shed 2 bases and J 3 bases; nucleotides not matched to a gene: 5. Germline CDR1 and CDR2: KGHSH and LQKENI. There are 18 residues in the CDR3. The CDR3 nucleotides read TGTGCCAGCTCACCATATGGGACTAGCGGGTTTGGGGCCAACGTCCTGACTTTC. Translating gives CASSPYGTSGFGANVLTF.

The chain is built from TRBV6-5 and TRBJ1-5; the D gene is possibly TRBD1 (5 bases). The CDR3 has 12 amino acids. CDR1 is MNHEY and CDR2 is SVGAGI in the germline V gene. V lost 5 bases to trimming and J lost 4 bases, with 6 bases between them. The DNA for the CDR3 is TGTGCCAGCAGTGACAGTAATCAGCCCCAGCATTTT. This translates into CASSDSNQPQHF.

This clone came up a few times. The rearrangement uses TRBV7-9 and TRBJ2-5; TRBD1 matches 7 bases. V was pared by 4 bases and J by 1 base, with 12 bases of the junction left unmatched. Germline assignment: CDR1 SEHNR and CDR2 FQNEAQ (reference sequence). The CDR3 has 17 amino acids. The CDR3: CASSSMRGTGVQETQYF. The CDR3, as DNA: TGTGCCAGCAGCTCAATGAGGGGTACAGGGGTCCAAGAGACCCAGTACTTC.